Listed below are T cell receptor beta chains from one sample, sequenced in a study of blood T cell repertoires in COVID-19. Data came from immunoSEQ multiplex PCR; TCRdb stores just in-frame clones and leaves some out. Of about 670,000 clones in the sample, just under 90% are singletons; the top ten hold roughly 0.26%. The specimen sequenced was peripheral blood. The source is a woman between 18 and 30 years old with acute or convalescent COVID-19. The CDR3 runs from the conserved cysteine through the conserved F or W. A D gene is named only where the DNA matches it firmly. Clone size is shown for a subset of rows, as once, few, many or a class of expanded clone.

TRBV9,-,-,TRBJ2-7,CASSPTDSLLYEQYF,TGTGCCAGCAGCCCAACGGACTCTCTACTCTACGAGCAGTACTTC
TRBV18,TRBD1,-,TRBJ1-1,CASSPGTGGTEAFF,TGTGCCAGCTCACCAGGGACAGGGGGCACTGAAGCTTTCTTT
TRBV9,TRBD1,-,TRBJ1-6,CASSAGGPNSPLHF,TGTGCCAGCAGCGCAGGGGGCCCTAATTCACCCCTCCACTTT
TRBV3-1/TRBV3-2,-,-,TRBJ1-6,CASSLGALGSPLHF,TGTGCCAGCAGCCTTGGGGCCTTGGGTTCACCCCTCCACTTT
TRBV19,-,once,TRBJ1-5,CATWTGEPGQPQHF,TGTGCCACTTGGACTGGGGAACCGGGCCAGCCCCAGCATTTT
TRBV9,TRBD1,-,TRBJ1-1,CASSVGGQNYTEAFF,TGTGCCAGCAGCGTAGGGGGACAGAACTACACTGAAGCTTTCTTT
TRBV12-5,TRBD1,-,TRBJ1-5,CASGLGPGLDRANQPQHF,TGTGCTAGTGGTTTGGGGCCGGGGCTGGACAGGGCCAATCAGCCCCAGCATTTT
TRBV13,TRBD1,-,TRBJ1-2,CASSLGDRANTGYTF,TGTGCCAGCAGCTTAGGTGACAGGGCGAATACTGGCTACACCTTC
TRBV11-2,TRBD2,-,TRBJ2-7,CASSLPTSGDHSYEQYF,TGTGCCAGCAGCTTACCCACTAGCGGGGACCACTCCTACGAGCAGTACTTC
TRBV19,-,-,TRBJ1-5,CASSIGALYSNQPQHF,TGTGCCAGTAGTATAGGGGCACTGTATAGCAATCAGCCCCAGCATTTT
TRBV6-5,TRBD2,-,TRBJ2-2,CASRRGAGELFF,TGTGCCAGCCGTCGGGGGGCCGGGGAGCTGTTTTTT
TRBV9,TRBD1,-,TRBJ1-2,CASSLSTGNNYGYTF,TGTGCCAGCAGTCTTTCGACAGGGAATAACTATGGCTACACCTTC
TRBV6-5,-,-,TRBJ1-2,CLLGRAVGGYTF,TGCCTCCTGGGCAGGGCTGTAGGCGGCTACACCTTC
TRBV30,TRBD1,-,TRBJ1-5,CAWSGTGGGNQPQHF,TGTGCCTGGAGTGGGACAGGGGGTGGAAATCAGCCCCAGCATTTT
TRBV7-9,TRBD1,-,TRBJ1-2,CASSLVEGTGFYGYTF,TGTGCCAGCAGCTTAGTGGAAGGGACAGGCTTCTATGGCTACACCTTC
TRBV12-3/TRBV12-4,-,-,TRBJ1-2,CASSFGGEGYTF,TGTGCCAGCAGTTTTGGAGGGGAAGGCTACACCTTC